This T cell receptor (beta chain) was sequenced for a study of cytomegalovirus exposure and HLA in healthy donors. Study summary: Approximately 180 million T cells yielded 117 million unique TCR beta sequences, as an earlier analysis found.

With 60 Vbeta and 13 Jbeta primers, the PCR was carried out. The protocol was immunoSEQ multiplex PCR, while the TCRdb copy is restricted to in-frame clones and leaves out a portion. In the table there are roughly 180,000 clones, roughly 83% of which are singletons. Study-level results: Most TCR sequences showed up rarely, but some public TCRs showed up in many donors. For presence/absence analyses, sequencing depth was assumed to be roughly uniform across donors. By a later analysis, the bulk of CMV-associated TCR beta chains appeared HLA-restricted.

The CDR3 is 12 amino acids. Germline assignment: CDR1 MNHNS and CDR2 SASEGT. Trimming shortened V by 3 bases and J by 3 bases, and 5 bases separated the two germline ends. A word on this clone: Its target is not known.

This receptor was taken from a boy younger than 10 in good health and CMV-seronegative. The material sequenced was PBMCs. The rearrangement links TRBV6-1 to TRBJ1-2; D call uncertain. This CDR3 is CASSDGHYGYTF. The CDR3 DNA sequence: TGTGCCAGCAGTGATGGGCACTATGGCTACACCTTC.